The present TCR beta chain was sequenced within a study of T cell responses to AZD1222 COVID-19 vaccine. Study conclusions and caveats: Repertoires were obtained only post-peak T cell response. Most donors were white British, females outnumbered males, and clonal diversity was possibly underestimated.

Sequencing used immunoSEQ multiplex PCR; TCRdb keeps in-frame clones, though not all of them. This sample yields some 150,000 clones, of which 80% to 95% are seen a single time; approximately 5.4% belongs to the top ten. A word on this clone: Its specificity is unknown.

The CDR3 is 13 residues long. V lost 10 bases and J lost 7, with 16 bases in between. The receptor comes from an adult in good health. The sequencing here drew on peripheral blood, taken on day 0 of AZD1222 vaccination. The rearrangement joins TRBV12-3 or TRBV12-4 to TRBJ2-2; D possibly corresponds to TRBD1 (5 bases). The CDR3 sequence: CATEAPRGGELFF. The CDR3 region has the DNA TGTGCCACCGAGGCCCCAAGGGGCGGGGAGCTGTTTTTT.